Below, 19 T cell receptor beta chains from the same sample are listed, as sequenced in a study of T cell responses to AZD1222 COVID-19 vaccine. Sequencing was performed with immunoSEQ multiplex PCR; in TCRdb, only in-frame clones are kept and a portion is missing. The sample includes some 56,000 clones, 80% to 90% of them seen just once. Specimen: peripheral blood, collected 28 days after the second AZD1222 dose. The receptors here all came from an adult who received the AZD1222 COVID-19 vaccine.

This clone came up a few times. The gene calls are TRBV7-6 and TRBJ2-2, with D perhaps TRBD1 (6 bases). V lost 5 bases, J lost 13 bases, and 14 bases lay in between. Germline CDR1 reads SGHVS; CDR2 reads FNYEAQ. CDR3 length equals 12 residues. CDR3 sequence reads: CASSPGQLGLFF. Here the CDR3 DNA reads TGTGCCAGCAGCCCCGGACAGCTCGGGCTGTTTTTT.

The V gene is TRBV27, the J gene TRBJ1-6; 8 bases fit TRBD1. The CDR3 runs 16 residues. V trimming: 7 bases; J trimming: 0 bases; junction bases outside the gene matches: 5. Germline V gene sequence: CDR1 MNHEY, CDR2 SMNVEV (reference sequence). The CDR3 region has the DNA TGTGCCAGCACCCGGGACAGGAGCTCCTATAATTCACCCCTCCACTTT. This codes for CASTRDRSSYNSPLHF.

The CDR3 reads CASSQTRSTDTQYF. CDR3 nucleotides: TGCGCCAGCAGCCAAACTCGGAGTACAGATACGCAGTATTTT. V gene TRBV4-3 combines with J gene TRBJ2-3; no definite D call. CDR1 and CDR2 from the germline V gene are LGHNA and YSLEER. The CDR3 contains 14 residues. Trimming shortened V by 2 bases and J by 3 bases, and 9 bases separated the two germline ends.

The V and J genes are TRBV11-2 and TRBJ2-1, with 8 bases aligning to TRBD2. Germline CDR1 is SGHAT and CDR2 is FQNNGV. Losses at the gene ends were 3 bases for V and 4 bases for J; bases not matched to a gene: 11. The CDR3 runs to 17 residues. The CDR3 DNA sequence: TGTGCCAGCAGCTTGGTTAGCGGGACCTCCGTGTACAATGAGCAGTTCTTC. This codes for CASSLVSGTSVYNEQFF.

This chain connects TRBV10-1 to TRBJ1-2; no clear D. The CDR3 is 13 residues long. V dropped 4 bases and J dropped 6 bases, with 12 bases sitting between them. The germline V gene has CDR1 WNHNN and CDR2 SYGVQD (reference sequence). The CDR3 is CASSVRRRDGYTF. The DNA of the CDR3 is TGCGCCAGCAGTGTCCGGAGAAGGGATGGCTACACCTTC.

The chain is built from TRBV29-1 and TRBJ1-4, with TRBD1 as a possible D gene (5 bases). CDR3 length equals 14 residues. The V end lost 2 bases, the J end lost 8 bases, and 15 bases lay between the germline ends. Germline V lookup: CDR1 SQVTM, CDR2 ANQGSEA. The CDR3 loop reads CSVELGRVGEKLFF. In DNA form, the CDR3 reads TGCAGCGTTGAATTAGGCAGGGTTGGCGAAAAACTGTTTTTT.

This clone was counted once. The chain recombines TRBV28 with TRBJ1-5; D perhaps matches TRBD1 (5 bases). The CDR3 sequence is 15 residues long. CDR1 and CDR2 from the germline V gene are MDHEN and SYDVKM. V lost 4 bases and J 0 bases, leaving 10 bases between the germline ends. CDR3 sequence: CASSWAGGSNQPQHF. DNA of the CDR3: TGTGCCAGCAGTTGGGCCGGGGGTAGCAATCAGCCCCAGCATTTT.

The chain employs TRBV7-2 and TRBJ1-2, with D possibly TRBD1 on 6 matching bases. CDR1 is SGHTA and CDR2 is FQGNSA in the germline V gene. Trimming cost V 5 bases and J 7 bases, with 17 bases left between them. This CDR3 comprises 14 residues. CDR3 in amino acids: CASSPDRSFFGYTF. CDR3 nucleotides: TGTGCCAGCAGCCCAGACAGGAGCTTTTTTGGCTACACCTTC.

The rearrangement uses TRBV18 and TRBJ2-1; D remains unclear. This CDR3 is built from 14 residues. Germline V gene sequence: CDR1 KGHSH, CDR2 LQKENI. V lost 2 bases and J 5 bases, leaving 10 bases between the germline ends. Here the CDR3 DNA reads TGTGCCAGCTCACCATCCAGGTCTGACAATGAGCAGTTCTTC. Protein product: CASSPSRSDNEQFF.

The gene calls are TRBV18 and TRBJ1-1; the D is unclear. Trimming took off 3 bases at V and 3 bases at J, with 8 bases between the two ends. The CDR3 loop spans 13 amino acids. Germline V gene lookup returns CDR1 KGHSH and CDR2 LQKENI. The CDR3: CASSPLVHTEAFF. DNA for the CDR3: TGTGCCAGCTCACCCCTCGTCCACACTGAAGCTTTCTTT.

The sample holds a few counts of this clone. This chain connects TRBV19 to TRBJ1-1, with D unresolved. This CDR3 is built from 15 residues. Germline V CDR1 and CDR2: LNHDA, SQIVND (reference sequence). Trimming took 0 bases from V and 4 from J, leaving 12 bases between them. CDR3 coding DNA: TGTGCCAGTAGTATAGATCGGCTAAGGAGCACTGAAGCTTTCTTT. It encodes CASSIDRLRSTEAFF.

DNA of the CDR3: TGCGCCAGCAGCGGGATGTCAGGAAACACCATATATTTT. Translated: CASSGMSGNTIYF. The genes are TRBV5-1 and TRBJ1-3; no clear D gene. Trimming pared 4 bases from V and 4 bases from J, leaving 9 bases between. The CDR3 covers 13 residues. The germline V gene has CDR1 SGHRS and CDR2 YFSETQ. The whole variable domain, remainder taken from reference TRBV5-1 and TRBJ1-3, is KAGVTQTPRYLIKTRGQQVTLSCSPISGHRSVSWYQQTPGQGLQFLFEYFSETQRNKGNFPGRFSGRQFSNSRSEMNVSTLELGDSALYLCASSGMSGNTIYFGEGSWLTVV.

This clone appeared once. This chain links TRBV3-1 (or the pseudogene TRBV3-2) with TRBJ1-6; 7 bases agree with TRBD1. The CDR3 loop spans 14 amino acids. Germline V lookup: CDR1 LGHDT, CDR2 YNNKEL (reference sequence). Germline trimming cut 3 bases from V and 13 bases from J; bases unmatched to any gene: 9. The chain's CDR3 is CASSHWRQGGPLHF. CDR3 in DNA: TGTGCCAGCAGCCATTGGCGTCAGGGGGGTCCCCTCCACTTT.

This chain joins TRBV6-5 and TRBJ2-3, with D uncertain. Between the trimmed V and J ends, which lost 11 bases and 1 base, there was a span of 16 bases. CDR1 is MNHEY and CDR2 is SVGAGI in the germline V gene. This CDR3 comprises 14 residues. The CDR3 DNA is TGTGCCTCCCAGGAAAGGGCGGGCACAGATACGCAGTATTTT. Protein: CASQERAGTDTQYF.

The chain is built from TRBV29-1 and TRBJ1-5; D not resolved. Deletions cut 6 bases from V and 0 bases from J, with 9 bases between. CDR1 is SQVTM and CDR2 is ANQGSEA in the germline V gene. The CDR3 sequence is 13 residues long. The CDR3 DNA reads as TGCAGCGTAACAGCTGGTAGCAATCAGCCCCAGCATTTT. This translates into CSVTAGSNQPQHF.

The chain recombines TRBV2 with TRBJ1-1; D is possibly TRBD1 (5 bases). The CDR3 loop spans 14 amino acids. Deletions cut 6 bases from V and 1 base from J, with 12 bases between. Germline-derived CDR1 and CDR2 are SNHLY and FYNNEI. In nucleotides, the CDR3 is TGTGCCAGCAGAAGACAGTCCCCGAACACTGAAGCTTTCTTT. Translating it yields CASRRQSPNTEAFF.

The chain couples TRBV30 to TRBJ1-2; D uncertain. The CDR3 consists of 15 residues. The V and J ends lost 4 bases and 0 bases respectively, with 15 bases between them. Per germline, CDR1 GTSNPN and CDR2 SVGIG (reference sequence). The CDR3 DNA reads TGTGCCTGGACGGCGGGCAGGAGCTCTAACTATGGCTACACCTTC. This gives the protein CAWTAGRSSNYGYTF.

The chain carries TRBV30 and TRBJ2-2; 8 nucleotides line up with TRBD1. The junction had 7 bases not matched to a gene; V was cut back by 3 bases and J by 4 bases. The length of the CDR3 is 15 residues. Germline assignment: CDR1 GTSNPN and CDR2 SVGIG (reference sequence). The CDR3 loop reads CAWRRPGTGTGELFF. In DNA form, the CDR3 reads TGTGCCTGGAGACGCCCCGGGACAGGCACCGGGGAGCTGTTTTTT.

The V gene is TRBV12-3 or TRBV12-4, the J gene TRBJ2-1; no clear D gene. The CDR3 has 13 residues. Trimming left V 0 bases short and J 7 bases short, with 7 bases between. The CDR3 is CASSLAPRNEQFF. Written as DNA, the CDR3 is TGTGCCAGCAGTTTAGCGCCAAGGAATGAGCAGTTCTTC.